The 17 T cell receptor beta chains in this list originate from one sample, sequenced in a study of T cell responses to AZD1222 COVID-19 vaccine. Clones were sequenced by immunoSEQ multiplex PCR, and TCRdb holds only the in-frame ones, with some missing. The sample yields some 200,000 clones, roughly 92% seen once. Sequences were derived from peripheral blood, sampled 28 days after the second AZD1222 dose. Receptors originate from an adult who received the AZD1222 COVID-19 vaccine.

This chain uses TRBV10-1 with TRBJ2-1; TRBD2 aligns across 10 bases. Germline V lookup: CDR1 WNHNN, CDR2 SYGVQD (reference sequence). CDR3 length: 13 amino acids. Trimming took 2 bases from V and 9 from J; bases not matched to a gene: 1. The CDR3 loop is CASSETSGTEQFF. The CDR3 DNA reads TGCGCCAGCAGTGAGACTAGCGGGACTGAGCAGTTCTTC.

The V gene is TRBV9, the J gene TRBJ1-3, with D possibly being TRBD1 (5 bases). CDR1 and CDR2 from the germline V gene are SGDLS and YYNGEE. Trimming pared 0 bases from V and 8 bases from J, leaving 21 bases between. The CDR3 has 17 residues. CDR3 sequence reads: CASSVGRAGNGWDTIYF. DNA for the CDR3: TGTGCCAGCAGCGTAGGTCGGGCAGGGAATGGCTGGGACACCATATATTTT.

This chain connects TRBV7-9 to TRBJ1-6, with 7 positions matching TRBD1. There are 15 residues in the CDR3. Looked up from germline, CDR1 is SEHNR and CDR2 is FQNEAQ (reference sequence). V was pared by 5 bases and J by 10 bases, with 11 bases of the junction left unmatched. CDR3 sequence: CASSAKDTTGSPLHF. The DNA for the CDR3 is TGTGCCAGCAGCGCCAAGGACACGACAGGGTCACCCCTCCACTTT. The variable domain in full, with the rest retrieved from reference TRBV7-9 and TRBJ1-6, is DTGVSQNPRHKITKRGQNVTFRCDPISEHNRLYWYRQTLGQGPEFLTYFQNEAQLEKSRLLSDRFSAERPKGSFSTLEIQRTEQGDSAMYLCASSAKDTTGSPLHFGNGTRLTVT.

This chain uses TRBV10-3 with TRBJ2-3; D is possibly TRBD1 or TRBD2 (5 bases each). The CDR3 spans 15 residues. V was cut by 5 bases and J by 0 bases, with 12 bases left in between. The V gene's germline CDR1 is ENHRY and CDR2 SYGVKD. CDR3 bases: TGTGCCATCAGTAACGAGGGGATTAGCACAGATACGCAGTATTTT. This sequence encodes CAISNEGISTDTQYF.

This clone occurred a few times. The J gene is TRBJ1-1, the V gene TRBV7-9, with D possibly TRBD1 on 5 matching bases. The CDR3 contains 17 residues. Germline CDR1 reads SEHNR; CDR2 reads FQNEAQ (reference sequence). V was shortened by 6 bases and J by 0 bases, with 20 bases between the two germline ends. CDR3: CASSSGRGIHMNTEAFF. For the CDR3, the DNA is TGTGCCAGCAGTTCCGGGCGGGGGATCCACATGAACACTGAAGCTTTCTTT.

V gene TRBV12-5 combines with J gene TRBJ1-1; a weak D match, TRBD1 (5 bases). The CDR3 extends over 14 amino acids. Trimming took off 2 bases at V and 7 bases at J, with 14 bases between the two ends. Germline values: CDR1 LGHNT, CDR2 FRNRAP. The chain's CDR3 is CASGLNAGLGEAFF. CDR3 coding DNA: TGTGCTAGTGGTTTGAATGCGGGGCTAGGTGAAGCTTTCTTT.

V gene TRBV7-3 combines with J gene TRBJ2-3; a possible D gene is TRBD1 (6 bases). This CDR3 is 13 amino acids long. Trimming removed 8 bases from V and 2 bases from J, with 11 bases in between. CDR1 is SGHTA and CDR2 is FQGTGA in the germline V gene. The chain's CDR3 is CASRDKNTDTQYF. DNA of the CDR3: TGTGCCAGCCGGGACAAAAACACAGATACGCAGTATTTT.

This clone is a singleton in its sample. The chain couples TRBV6-2 or TRBV6-3 to TRBJ1-5; D remains unclear. CDR1 is MNHEY, CDR2 SVGEGT, per germline. V shed 5 bases and J shed 8 bases, with 16 bases lying between them. This CDR3 spans 14 amino acids. The CDR3 DNA reads TGTGCCAGCAGTGCGGGGATCGTCATGGAGCCCCAGCATTTT. This gives the protein CASSAGIVMEPQHF.

The genes are TRBV28 and TRBJ1-2; tentative D call: TRBD1 (6 bases). The CDR3 length is 13 residues. Germline V gene lookup returns CDR1 MDHEN and CDR2 SYDVKM. Trimming stripped 8 bases from V and 4 bases from J, with 14 bases between. The CDR3 coding sequence is TGTGCCAGCGGGATACAGGGTCCCTATGGCTACACCTTC. Translation gives CASGIQGPYGYTF.

V gene TRBV10-3 combines with J gene TRBJ2-1; D may correspond to TRBD1 or TRBD2 (6 bases each). The CDR3 is 19 amino acids. The germline V gene has CDR1 ENHRY and CDR2 SYGVKD. The V end lost 3 bases, the J end lost 4 bases, and 25 bases lay between the germline ends. CDR3 coding DNA: TGTGCCATCAGTGACAAAACTAGGGGGGCCGCGCTTCCGTACAATGAGCAGTTCTTC. Encoded protein: CAISDKTRGAALPYNEQFF.

The V and J genes are TRBV9 and TRBJ1-2, with D possibly TRBD1 on 5 matching bases. CDR3 size: 14 residues. Germline lookup yields CDR1 SGDLS and CDR2 YYNGEE. V gave up 3 bases and J gave up 6 bases, with 15 bases separating them. The CDR3 reads CASSAPPGRHGYTF. Here the CDR3 DNA reads TGTGCCAGCAGCGCCCCTCCGGGGCGGCATGGCTACACCTTC. Using reference TRBV9 and TRBJ1-2 for the parts outside the CDR3, the full variable domain is DSGVTQTPKHLITATGQRVTLRCSPRSGDLSVYWYQQSLDQGLQFLIQYYNGEERAKGNILERFSAQQFPDLHSELNLSSLELGDSALYFCASSAPPGRHGYTFGSGTRLTVV.

The chain links TRBV5-6 to TRBJ2-7; no firm D call. V lost 4 bases and J lost 1, with 6 bases in between. The CDR3 has 12 residues. Looked up from germline, CDR1 is SGHDT and CDR2 is YYEEEE. CDR3 protein: CASSHSSYEQYF. DNA of the CDR3: TGTGCCAGCAGCCACTCATCCTACGAGCAGTACTTC.

The J gene is TRBJ1-5, the V gene TRBV6-1, with D tentatively TRBD1 (5 bases). The V gene lost 1 base and the J gene lost 7 bases, with 14 bases spanning the gap. The germline gives CDR1 MNHNS, CDR2 SASEGT. CDR3 length: 15 residues. Here the CDR3 DNA reads TGTGCCAGCAGTGAAGGACAGATCACGGGGCAGCCCCAGCATTTT. Encoded protein: CASSEGQITGQPQHF.

The chain is built from TRBV6-2 or TRBV6-3 and TRBJ2-7; TRBD2 agrees at 10 bases. CDR3 length equals 18 residues. With V trimmed by 6 bases and J by 5 bases, 19 bases remained unmatched. CDR1 is MNHEY and CDR2 is SVGEGT in the germline V gene. The CDR3 region has the DNA TGTGCCAGCAGCCCTGCCGCCCCAGCGGGAGGGTCCGCCCACGAGCAGTACTTC. This gives the protein CASSPAAPAGGSAHEQYF.

The chain recombines TRBV12-5 with TRBJ1-1, with 7 bases lining up with TRBD1. Germline V gives CDR1 LGHNT, CDR2 FRNRAP. V dropped 2 bases and J dropped 3; count of bases not matched to a gene: 12. The CDR3 consists of 17 residues. The CDR3, as DNA: TGTGCTAGTGGTTTGTTGCTGGCCCGACAGGGCGACACTGAAGCTTTCTTT. Its protein is CASGLLLARQGDTEAFF.

The genes are TRBV18 and TRBJ2-1, with D possibly called TRBD1 or TRBD2 (5 bases each). CDR3 length: 14 residues. The germline CDR1 and CDR2 sequences are KGHSH and LQKENI. V shed 4 bases and J shed 7 bases, with 14 bases lying between them. The CDR3 DNA sequence: TGTGCCAGCTCACTTTCCGGATGGGGGAATGAGCAGTTCTTC. Protein: CASSLSGWGNEQFF.

This chain joins TRBV7-9 and TRBJ2-1, with 7 bases aligning to TRBD2. The CDR3 has 15 residues. After removal of 4 bases from V and 4 bases from J, the junction contained 7 bases not matched to a gene. From germline, CDR1 is SEHNR and CDR2 FQNEAQ (reference sequence). The CDR3 region is CASSSSTSPYNEQFF. CDR3 nucleotide sequence: TGTGCCAGCAGCTCTTCGACTAGCCCTTACAATGAGCAGTTCTTC. Filled out from reference TRBV7-9 and TRBJ2-1, the complete variable domain reads DTGVSQNPRHKITKRGQNVTFRCDPISEHNRLYWYRQTLGQGPEFLTYFQNEAQLEKSRLLSDRFSAERPKGSFSTLEIQRTEQGDSAMYLCASSSSTSPYNEQFFGPGTRLTVL.